The 14 T cell receptor beta chains below were found in one sample sequenced in a study of T-cell reconstitution after alpha-beta-depleted transplantation in children. Preparation of the TCRbeta library was carried out with unique molecular identifiers. Via MiXCR, TCRdb re-called the PCR reads, giving one row per CDR3 protein. Altogether about 610,000 distinct CDR3 sequences are present, 10% to 13% being singletons, with the ten largest covering less than 5%. Sequences were derived from PBMCs from the stem cell graft donor, sampled from the stem cell graft. The receptors here all came from a human donor who donated a stem cell graft to a child with acute myeloid leukemia.

This clonotype was seen repeatedly, ten times or more. The chain recombines TRBV7-2 with TRBJ2-7, with 15 bases that match TRBD2. With V trimmed by 5 bases and J by 1 base, 6 bases remained unmatched. Germline values: CDR1 SGHTA, CDR2 FQGNSA. The CDR3 covers 17 residues. This chain's CDR3 is CASSQGLAGGLSYEQYF. Written as DNA, the CDR3 is TGTGCCAGCAGCCAGGGACTAGCGGGAGGCTTGTCCTACGAGCAGTACTTC.

There are many counts of this clonotype. The V and J genes are TRBV7-8 and TRBJ2-1; TRBD2 is a possible D gene (7 bases). Germline values: CDR1 SGHVS, CDR2 FQNEAQ. The CDR3 is 17 amino acids. Between the trimmed V and J ends, which lost 5 bases and 0 bases, there was a span of 17 bases. DNA for the CDR3: TGTGCCAGCAGCCCGCAGGGGCGGGGGAGCTCCTACAATGAGCAGTTCTTC. This encodes CASSPQGRGSSYNEQFF.

J is TRBJ2-1 and V is TRBV12-3 or TRBV12-4; 10 nucleotides align to TRBD2. This CDR3 is 15 amino acids long. Trimming removed 7 bases from V and 7 bases from J; junction bases left unmatched: 10. The CDR3 DNA reads as TGTGCCAGCATGTGGGCTAGCGGGAGTGGGAATGAGCAGTTCTTC. Translating it yields CASMWASGSGNEQFF.

Many counts were recorded for this clonotype. The rearrangement uses TRBV20-1 and TRBJ2-3; 10 bases agree with TRBD2. The CDR3 runs to 15 residues. With V trimmed by 6 bases and J by 5 bases, 11 bases remained unmatched. Germline CDR1 reads DFQATT; CDR2 reads SNEGSKA (reference sequence). This CDR3 is CSAPGLAREGDTQYF. The CDR3, as DNA: TGCAGTGCCCCGGGACTAGCGCGAGAGGGAGATACGCAGTATTTT.

This clonotype appeared many times. V is TRBV27 and J is TRBJ2-7; 8 nucleotides align to TRBD2. This CDR3 comprises 14 residues. The junction had 3 bases not matched to a gene; V was cut back by 3 bases and J by 2 bases. Germline V gene lookup returns CDR1 MNHEY and CDR2 SMNVEV (reference sequence). CDR3 loop: CASSFLAGPYEQYF. In DNA form, the CDR3 reads TGTGCCAGCAGTTTTCTAGCGGGCCCCTACGAGCAGTACTTC.

This clonotype was observed a handful of times. The rearrangement uses TRBV27 and TRBJ1-5; perhaps TRBD1 as D (6 bases). The CDR3 is 14 residues long. Germline CDR1 MNHEY, CDR2 SMNVEV (reference sequence). V lost 5 bases, J lost 5 bases, and 13 bases lay in between. The CDR3, as DNA: TGTGCCAGCAGTCTACAGGGTACCTATCAGCCCCAGCATTTT. It translates to CASSLQGTYQPQHF.

The V gene is TRBV3-1, the J gene TRBJ2-3; tentative D call: TRBD1 (5 bases). Germline V lookup: CDR1 LGHDT, CDR2 YNNKEL (reference sequence). V lost 10 bases and J lost 0, with 26 bases in between. The CDR3 loop spans 18 amino acids. Written as DNA, the CDR3 is TGTGCCATCAGTTTGGGCCAGGGTCTACTTTCTAGCACAGATACGCAGTATTTT. It specifies CAISLGQGLLSSTDTQYF.

There are a few counts of this clonotype. This chain links TRBV3-1 with TRBJ2-2, with TRBD2 as a possible D gene (6 bases). The germline V gene encodes CDR1 LGHDT and CDR2 YNNKEL (reference sequence). Trimming removed 2 bases from V and 4 bases from J, with 14 bases in between. CDR3 length: 16 amino acids. CDR3: CASSQLLREFTGELFF. The CDR3 DNA sequence: TGTGCCAGCAGCCAACTCTTACGGGAGTTCACCGGGGAGCTGTTTTTT.

In this sample, this clonotype turned up many times. This CDR3 is CSARTPGQEIDNEQFF. Written as DNA, the CDR3 is TGCAGTGCTAGGACACCGGGACAGGAGATAGACAATGAGCAGTTCTTC. The gene calls are TRBV20-1 and TRBJ2-1; 8 bases align to TRBD1. The CDR3 extends over 16 amino acids. Losses at the gene ends were 3 bases for V and 5 bases for J; bases not matched to a gene: 12. Per the germline V gene, CDR1 is DFQATT and CDR2 is SNEGSKA (reference sequence).

This clonotype was picked up one time. Being one base from a much bigger clone, this may be a read error. The chain has TRBV12-3 or TRBV12-4 and TRBJ1-2; 11 nucleotides align to TRBD1. The CDR3 is 14 amino acids. CDR3 DNA sequence: TGTGCCAGCAGTGGGGGACAGGGGGTTTCTCGCTACGCCTTC. It specifies CASSGGQGVSRYAF.

V usage is TRBV6-4 and J usage is TRBJ2-3; 12 bases agree with TRBD2. This CDR3 has 15 amino acids. Trimming took 0 bases from V and 5 from J; bases not matched to a gene: 0. Germline loops: CDR1 MRHNA, CDR2 SNTAGT. The CDR3 here is CASSDSGLAGDTQYF. The CDR3 DNA reads as TGTGCCAGCAGTGACTCGGGACTAGCGGGAGATACGCAGTATTTT.

The chain recombines TRBV5-1 with TRBJ2-1; a possible D gene is TRBD2 (5 bases). Trimming cost V 0 bases and J 7 bases, with 14 bases left between them. Germline V gene lookup returns CDR1 SGHRS and CDR2 YFSETQ. The CDR3 consists of 15 residues. The CDR3 bases are TGCGCCAGCAGCTTGGAGGTGAGGGTGGAGAATGAGCAGTTCTTC. Its translation: CASSLEVRVENEQFF.

This clonotype was recorded a few times. The chain links TRBV28 to TRBJ1-5; 7 bases align to TRBD1. CDR1 is MDHEN and CDR2 is SYDVKM in the germline V gene. V was clipped by 5 bases and J by 6 bases; unmatched bases: 10. This CDR3 region has 15 residues. The CDR3 DNA is TGTGCCAGCAGTACCCGGCCAGGGGGGTCTCAGCCCCAGCATTTT. Translated: CASSTRPGGSQPQHF. Variable domain in full (rest from reference TRBV28 and TRBJ1-5): DVKVTQSSRYLVKRTGEKVFLECVQDMDHENMFWYRQDPGLGLRLIYFSYDVKMKEKGDIPEGYSVSREKKERFSLILESASTNQTSMYLCASSTRPGGSQPQHFGDGTRLSIL.

This clonotype appeared a few times. The rearrangement links TRBV21-1 to TRBJ2-7; the table's D call, TRBD1, has no DNA check behind it. TRBV21-1 is flagged as a pseudogene. The CDR3 sequence is 15 residues long. The CDR3 loop reads CASSKAGGQGYEQYF. The CDR3 DNA sequence: TGTGCCAGCAGCAAAGCAGGAGGACAGGGCTACGAGCAGTACTTC.